Below are 28 T cell receptor beta chains sequenced from a single sample in a study of T-cell reconstitution after alpha-beta-depleted transplantation in children. This sample's TCRbeta library carried unique molecular identifier barcodes. MiXCR was run by TCRdb on the PCR reads, yielding one entry per CDR3 protein. The table shows over 400,000 distinct CDR3 sequences, with about 45% occurring only once. The sample consisted of PBMCs, taken before TCRalphabeta/CD19-depleted stem cell transplant. The receptors were gathered from a girl between 2 and 10 years old with aplastic anemia, due to receive a stem cell transplant.

This clonotype came up a few times. V is TRBV6-6 and J is TRBJ2-1; 7 bases are shared with TRBD1. The CDR3 consists of 13 residues. Germline trimming cut 6 bases from V and 3 bases from J; bases unmatched to any gene: 2. Per the germline V gene, CDR1 is MNHNY and CDR2 is SVGAGI (reference sequence). For the CDR3, the DNA is TGTGCCAGCAGAGGACAGGTCTACAATGAGCAGTTCTTC. It is translated as CASRGQVYNEQFF.

The chain uses TRBV12-3 or TRBV12-4 and TRBJ2-1; no clear D gene. This CDR3 has 11 residues. Between the trimmed V and J ends, which lost 6 bases and 11 bases, there was a span of 11 bases. CDR3 DNA sequence: TGTGCCAGCAGCCCCCTAGGGCAGCAGTTCTTC. It encodes CASSPLGQQFF.

This clonotype showed up many times. The genes are TRBV7-2 and TRBJ2-7; 9 bases map to TRBD2. The CDR3 consists of 15 residues. Germline CDR1 reads SGHTA; CDR2 reads FQGNSA. After removal of 1 base from V and 6 bases from J, the junction contained 7 bases not matched to a gene. In DNA form, the CDR3 reads TGTGCCAGCAGCTTAGACTTAGCGGGAGTAGGCGAGCAGTACTTC. Its translation is CASSLDLAGVGEQYF.

The sample holds many counts of this clonotype. In DNA form, the CDR3 reads TGTGCCAGCAGTTTAGCACCTAGCGGGAGAGGGAATGAGCAGTTCTTC. Protein product: CASSLAPSGRGNEQFF. The chain employs TRBV12-3 or TRBV12-4 and TRBJ2-1; TRBD2 matches at 10 bases. The CDR3 length is 16 residues. With V trimmed by 0 bases and J by 7 bases, 6 bases remained unmatched.

This clonotype was seen at least ten times. Here the CDR3 DNA reads TGCGCCAGCAGCTTGACTATCCAGGGGGCCAATGAGCAGTTCTTC. This sequence encodes CASSLTIQGANEQFF. This chain joins TRBV5-1 and TRBJ2-1, with 8 bases fitting TRBD1. Germline V gene sequence: CDR1 SGHRS, CDR2 YFSETQ. The CDR3 covers 15 residues. V lost 1 base to trimming and J lost 6 bases; unmatched junction nucleotides: 6.

This clonotype was observed at least ten times. The chain has TRBV7-2 and TRBJ2-5; 8 positions agree with TRBD1. The V segment lost 1 base and the J segment 2 bases; nucleotides outside the gene matches: 0. CDR3 length equals 14 residues. Germline V CDR1 and CDR2: SGHTA, FQGNSA. This CDR3 is CASSLGTGQETQYF. CDR3 bases: TGTGCCAGCAGCTTAGGGACAGGGCAAGAGACCCAGTACTTC.

As to this clonotype: Germline and junction disagree at one end, which may indicate a read error. V and J are TRBV6-6 and TRBJ1-1, with D possibly matching TRBD1 (6 bases). The length of the CDR3 is 12 residues. CDR1 and CDR2 (germline): MNHNY, SVGAGI (reference sequence). In DNA form, the CDR3 reads TGTGCCAGCAGTAACTCAGGGGCTGAAGCTTTCTTT. Its protein product is CASSNSGAEAFF.

The V call is TRBV20-1, the J call TRBJ2-7, with D uncertain. Between the trimmed V and J ends, which lost 3 bases and 3 bases, there was a span of 6 bases. The CDR3 is made up of 11 amino acids. Looked up from germline, CDR1 is DFQATT and CDR2 is SNEGSKA (reference sequence). As DNA, the CDR3 is TGCAGTGCTAGCAGGTACTACGAGCAGTACTTC. Translated: CSASRYYEQYF.

This clonotype appeared a few times. This rearrangement joins TRBV21-1 to TRBJ2-5. TRBV21-1 is a recognized pseudogene. There are 16 residues in the CDR3. The CDR3 DNA reads TGTGCCAGCAGGGCCTTTGACGGAATAATCCAAGAGACCCAGTACTTC. This codes for CASRAFDGIIQETQYF.

The V gene is TRBV15, the J gene TRBJ2-2, with TRBD2 as a possible D gene (6 bases). Per the germline V gene, CDR1 is LNHNV and CDR2 is YYDKDF (reference sequence). V was shortened by 6 bases and J by 3 bases, with 14 bases between the two germline ends. There are 15 residues in the CDR3. The CDR3, as DNA: TGTGCCACCAGACATTCGGGGGTGTACACCGGGGAGCTGTTTTTT. Protein: CATRHSGVYTGELFF.

This sequence joins TRBV4-1 and TRBJ2-4; D gene uncertain. From germline, CDR1 is MGHRA and CDR2 YSYEKL. This CDR3 is 16 amino acids long. Deletions cut 4 bases from V and 2 bases from J, with 15 bases between. CDR3 protein: CASSLGELESKNIQYF. The CDR3 DNA follows: TGCGCCAGCAGCCTCGGAGAATTGGAGTCCAAAAACATTCAGTACTTC.

A few counts support this clonotype. CDR3 loop: CSAPWGGTEAFF. CDR3 coding DNA: TGCAGTGCTCCTTGGGGGGGCACTGAAGCTTTCTTT. The chain has TRBV20-1 and TRBJ1-1; D may be TRBD1 (5 bases). The V end was cut by 5 bases, the J end by 4 bases, with 11 bases between. This CDR3 region has 12 residues. From germline, CDR1 is DFQATT and CDR2 SNEGSKA (reference sequence).

This clonotype was seen more than once but under ten times. The chain has TRBV20-1 and TRBJ2-5; 9 bases line up with TRBD2. J gave up 5 bases and V 1 base, and 11 bases lay outside the gene matches. The CDR3 spans 16 residues. Germline CDR1 reads DFQATT; CDR2 reads SNEGSKA (reference sequence). The CDR3 DNA follows: TGCAGTGCTAGAGCCGGTAGCGGGGGTTTTCAGGAGACCCAGTACTTC. It translates to CSARAGSGGFQETQYF.

V usage is TRBV20-1 and J usage is TRBJ2-1; 11 bases are shared with TRBD2. This CDR3 region has 21 residues. Germline CDR1 reads DFQATT; CDR2 reads SNEGSKA (reference sequence). Unmatched junction bases numbered 22, after V lost 6 bases and J lost 0 bases. DNA of the CDR3: TGCAGTGCGGGATCTCGGCCGGGGCTAGCGGGAGGTGATAGCTCCTACAATGAGCAGTTCTTC. This codes for CSAGSRPGLAGGDSSYNEQFF.

V and J are TRBV20-1 and TRBJ2-7; 11 nucleotides match TRBD2. Germline V gene lookup returns CDR1 DFQATT and CDR2 SNEGSKA (reference sequence). V lost 0 bases to trimming and J lost 3 bases; unmatched junction nucleotides: 1. This CDR3 is 14 amino acids long. The CDR3 spells CSAREGLAGYEQYF. CDR3 nucleotides: TGCAGTGCTAGAGAAGGACTAGCGGGCTACGAGCAGTACTTC.

This chain joins TRBV28 and TRBJ2-5; D gene ambiguous. CDR3 length: 14 residues. V was pared by 4 bases and J by 5 bases, with 14 bases between. Germline CDR1 and CDR2: MDHEN and SYDVKM. The CDR3 region is CASSSAPGPETQYF. CDR3 DNA: TGTGCCAGCAGTTCCGCCCCTGGCCCGGAGACCCAGTACTTC.

In this sample, this clonotype turned up a few times. The chain uses TRBV7-9 and TRBJ2-5; TRBD1 matches 9 bases. Germline lookup yields CDR1 SEHNR and CDR2 FQNEAQ (reference sequence). The CDR3 spans 16 residues. Germline trimming cut 4 bases from V and 1 base from J; bases unmatched to any gene: 7. CDR3 protein: CASSSPGTGIQETQYF. In DNA form, the CDR3 reads TGTGCCAGCAGCTCTCCCGGGACAGGGATCCAAGAGACCCAGTACTTC. The entire variable domain, with the rest obtained from reference TRBV7-9 and TRBJ2-5, is as follows: DTGVSQNPRHKITKRGQNVTFRCDPISEHNRLYWYRQTLGQGPEFLTYFQNEAQLEKSRLLSDRFSAERPKGSFSTLEIQRTEQGDSAMYLCASSSPGTGIQETQYFGPGTRLLVL.

The chain links TRBV7-9 to TRBJ2-1, with 7 bases lining up with TRBD1. V was clipped by 8 bases and J by 2 bases; unmatched bases: 6. The CDR3 length is 14 residues. Germline lookup yields CDR1 SEHNR and CDR2 FQNEAQ (reference sequence). The CDR3 coding sequence is TGTGCCAGCCAAGAGACAGGGACCTACAATGAGCAGTTCTTC. Translating it yields CASQETGTYNEQFF. The variable domain in full, with the rest retrieved from reference TRBV7-9 and TRBJ2-1, is DTGVSQNPRHKITKRGQNVTFRCDPISEHNRLYWYRQTLGQGPEFLTYFQNEAQLEKSRLLSDRFSAERPKGSFSTLEIQRTEQGDSAMYLCASQETGTYNEQFFGPGTRLTVL.

Regarding this clonotype: A much larger clone is a single base away; this may be a read error. CDR3 sequence: CASSFEGTGEQFF. The CDR3, as DNA: TGTGCCAGCAGCTTTGAGGGCACCGGGGAGCAGTTTTTT. The J gene is TRBJ2-2, the V gene TRBV7-9, with a weak D call TRBD2 (5 bases). The CDR3 consists of 13 residues. The germline V gene encodes CDR1 SEHNR and CDR2 FQNEAQ (reference sequence).

The chain recombines TRBV27 with TRBJ2-1; 14 bases line up with TRBD2. With V trimmed by 5 bases and J by 8 bases, 14 bases remained unmatched. Germline V CDR1 and CDR2: MNHEY, SMNVEV (reference sequence). The CDR3 loop spans 18 amino acids. The CDR3: CASSATSGRAEVIDEQFF. The CDR3 coding sequence is TGTGCCAGCAGTGCGACTAGCGGGAGGGCGGAAGTAATCGATGAGCAGTTCTTC.

This rearrangement joins TRBV7-6 to TRBJ2-7; 8 nucleotides line up with TRBD2. V was clipped by 11 bases and J by 2 bases; unmatched bases: 11. The CDR3 has 14 amino acids. Germline CDR1 SGHVS, CDR2 FNYEAQ. The CDR3 loop reads CAPPGGHSTYEQYF. The CDR3 coding sequence is TGTGCCCCGCCGGGGGGGCATTCTACCTACGAGCAGTACTTC. Variable domain in full (rest from reference TRBV7-6 and TRBJ2-7): GAGVSQSPRYKVTKRGQDVALRCDPISGHVSLYWYRQALGQGPEFLTYFNYEAQQDKSGLPNDRFSAERPEGSISTLTIQRTEQRDSAMYRCAPPGGHSTYEQYFGPGTRLTVT.

The rearrangement uses TRBV28 and TRBJ2-7, with a tentative D call TRBD1 (5 bases). Germline V gene sequence: CDR1 MDHEN, CDR2 SYDVKM. The CDR3 loop spans 14 amino acids. V lost 2 bases and J 3 bases, leaving 11 bases between the germline ends. This CDR3 is CASSLIGDVYEQYF. CDR3 nucleotides: TGTGCCAGCAGTTTAATAGGGGATGTCTACGAGCAGTACTTC.

This clonotype was seen many times. The chain couples TRBV5-1 to TRBJ2-6; D may correspond to TRBD1 or TRBD2 (5 bases each). The CDR3 runs 15 residues. The V gene's germline CDR1 is SGHRS and CDR2 YFSETQ. V lost 1 base, J lost 3 bases, and 8 bases lay in between. Here the CDR3 reads CASSLLGDGANVLTF. The CDR3 DNA sequence: TGCGCCAGCAGCTTGTTGGGGGATGGGGCCAACGTCCTGACTTTC.

This chain joins TRBV29-1 and TRBJ2-1; 7 bases are a match to TRBD2. V lost 4 bases and J lost 4; bases outside the gene matches: 7. This CDR3 is 14 amino acids long. CDR1 is SQVTM and CDR2 is ANQGSEA in the germline V gene. The CDR3 is CSVGRAGTYNEQFF. The CDR3 DNA sequence: TGCAGCGTTGGCCGAGCGGGAACGTACAATGAGCAGTTCTTC.

This chain uses TRBV25-1 with TRBJ1-1, with D maybe TRBD1 (5 bases). Germline V gives CDR1 MGHDK, CDR2 SYGVNS. V was clipped by 1 base and J by 6 bases, with 12 bases between them. The CDR3 is made up of 14 amino acids. CDR3 DNA sequence: TGTGCCAGCAGTGAATCAGGGAATTTCCCTGAAGCTTTCTTT. It specifies CASSESGNFPEAFF.

This clonotype was counted a few times. The chain recombines TRBV27 with TRBJ2-2; D is perhaps TRBD2 (5 bases). The CDR3 runs 17 residues. Germline V lookup: CDR1 MNHEY, CDR2 SMNVEV (reference sequence). Trimming took off 5 bases at V and 4 bases at J, with 20 bases between the two ends. CDR3 DNA sequence: TGTGCCAGCAGTCCCCTCCGATGGGTAGCGCCCACCGGGGAGCTGTTTTTT. Its translation is CASSPLRWVAPTGELFF.

In this sample, this clonotype turned up once. This sequence joins TRBV20-1 and TRBJ2-2; no firm D call. The CDR3 totals 13 residues. The germline V gene encodes CDR1 DFQATT and CDR2 SNEGSKA (reference sequence). Trimming stripped 3 bases from V and 6 bases from J, with 11 bases between. CDR3 sequence: CSARARSSGELFF. The CDR3 nucleotides are TGCAGTGCTAGGGCCCGAAGTTCCGGGGAGCTGTTTTTT.

V gene TRBV5-1 combines with J gene TRBJ2-6, with TRBD2 matching over 11 bases. Germline CDR1 and CDR2: SGHRS and YFSETQ. The junction had 9 bases not matched to a gene; V was cut back by 7 bases and J by 0 bases. The length of the CDR3 is 18 residues. Here the CDR3 reads CASEGLAGGSSGANVLTF. As DNA, the CDR3 is TGCGCCAGCGAAGGGCTAGCGGGAGGAAGCTCTGGGGCCAACGTCCTGACTTTC.